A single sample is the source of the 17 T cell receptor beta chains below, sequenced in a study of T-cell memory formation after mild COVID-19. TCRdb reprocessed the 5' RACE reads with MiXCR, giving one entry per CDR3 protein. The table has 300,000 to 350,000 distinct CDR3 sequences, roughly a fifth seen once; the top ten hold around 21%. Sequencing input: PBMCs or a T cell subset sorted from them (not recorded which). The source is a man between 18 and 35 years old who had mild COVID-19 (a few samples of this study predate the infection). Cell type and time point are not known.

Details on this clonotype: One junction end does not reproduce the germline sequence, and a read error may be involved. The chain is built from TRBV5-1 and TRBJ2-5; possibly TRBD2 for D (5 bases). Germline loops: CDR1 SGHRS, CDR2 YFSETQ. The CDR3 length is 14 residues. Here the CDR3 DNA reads TGCGCCAGCAGAAAGAGCGGCCCCAGAGAGGCCCAGTACTTC. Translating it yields CASRKSGPREAQYF.

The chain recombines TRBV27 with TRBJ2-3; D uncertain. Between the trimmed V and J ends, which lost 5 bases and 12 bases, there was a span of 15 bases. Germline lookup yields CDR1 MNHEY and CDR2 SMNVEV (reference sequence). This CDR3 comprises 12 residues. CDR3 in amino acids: CASSPRPQLQYF. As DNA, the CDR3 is TGTGCCAGCAGTCCCCGACCGCAGCTCCAGTATTTT.

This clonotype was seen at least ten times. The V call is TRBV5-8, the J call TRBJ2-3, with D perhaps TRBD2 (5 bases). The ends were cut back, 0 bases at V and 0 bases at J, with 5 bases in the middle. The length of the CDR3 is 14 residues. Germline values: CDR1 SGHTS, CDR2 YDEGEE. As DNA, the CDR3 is TGTGCCAGCAGCTTGGGGACTAGCACAGATACGCAGTATTTT. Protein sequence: CASSLGTSTDTQYF.

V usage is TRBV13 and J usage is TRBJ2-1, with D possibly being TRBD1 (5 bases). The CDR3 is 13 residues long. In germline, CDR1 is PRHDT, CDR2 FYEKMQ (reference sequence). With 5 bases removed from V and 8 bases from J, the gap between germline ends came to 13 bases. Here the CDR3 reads CASSPQGLDEQFF. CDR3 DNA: TGTGCCAGCAGCCCGCAGGGTTTGGATGAGCAGTTCTTC.

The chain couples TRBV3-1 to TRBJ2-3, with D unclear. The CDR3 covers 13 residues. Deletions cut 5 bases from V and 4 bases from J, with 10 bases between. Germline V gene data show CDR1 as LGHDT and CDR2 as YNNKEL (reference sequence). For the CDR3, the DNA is TGTGCCAGCAGCAAAGCCCCCCCAGATACGCAGTATTTT. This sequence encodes CASSKAPPDTQYF.

CDR3 residues: CSVEVAGKGDTQYF. For the CDR3, the DNA is TGCAGCGTTGAGGTAGCGGGAAAGGGAGATACGCAGTATTTT. This rearrangement joins TRBV29-1 to TRBJ2-3, with TRBD2 matching 8 bases. Germline CDR1 reads SQVTM; CDR2 reads ANQGSEA. There are 14 residues in the CDR3. V lost 3 bases, J lost 5 bases, and 7 bases stayed unmatched.

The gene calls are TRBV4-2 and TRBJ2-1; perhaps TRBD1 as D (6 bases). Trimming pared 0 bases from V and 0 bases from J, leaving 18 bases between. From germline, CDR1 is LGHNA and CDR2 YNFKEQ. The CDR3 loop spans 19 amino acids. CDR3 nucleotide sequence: TGTGCCAGCAGCCAAGATAGGAGACAGGAGAAGACCTCCTACAATGAGCAGTTCTTC. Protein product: CASSQDRRQEKTSYNEQFF.

The CDR3 spells CASSLTSGLYGYTF. Here the CDR3 DNA reads TGTGCCAGCAGCTTGACGTCAGGCCTCTATGGCTACACCTTC. The gene calls are TRBV5-4 and TRBJ1-2; no clear D gene. Trimming removed 1 base from V and 4 bases from J, with 11 bases in between. The germline V gene encodes CDR1 SGHNT and CDR2 YYREEE (reference sequence). This CDR3 region has 14 residues.

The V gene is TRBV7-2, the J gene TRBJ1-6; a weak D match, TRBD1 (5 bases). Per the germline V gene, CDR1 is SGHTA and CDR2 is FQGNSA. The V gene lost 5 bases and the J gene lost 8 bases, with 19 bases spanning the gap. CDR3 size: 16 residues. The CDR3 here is CASSLGLAGRDSPLHF. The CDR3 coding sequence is TGTGCCAGCAGCCTGGGACTCGCTGGGAGAGATTCACCCCTCCACTTT.

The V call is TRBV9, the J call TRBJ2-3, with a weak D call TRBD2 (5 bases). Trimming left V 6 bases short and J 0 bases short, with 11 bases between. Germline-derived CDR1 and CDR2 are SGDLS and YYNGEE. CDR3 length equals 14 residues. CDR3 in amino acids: CASTAGPSTDTQYF. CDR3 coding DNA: TGTGCCAGCACTGCGGGCCCTAGCACAGATACGCAGTATTTT.

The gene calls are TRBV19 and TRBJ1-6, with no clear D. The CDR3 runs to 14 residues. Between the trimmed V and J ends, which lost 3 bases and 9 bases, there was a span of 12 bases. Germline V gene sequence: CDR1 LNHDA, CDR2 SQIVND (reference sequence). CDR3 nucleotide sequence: TGTGCCAGTAGTATTATAGGGATTCCTTCACCCCTCCACTTT. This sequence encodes CASSIIGIPSPLHF.

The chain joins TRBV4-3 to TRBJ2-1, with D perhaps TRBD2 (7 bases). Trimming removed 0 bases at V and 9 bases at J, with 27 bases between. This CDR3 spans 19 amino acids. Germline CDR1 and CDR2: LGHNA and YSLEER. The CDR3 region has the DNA TGCGCCAGCAGCCAAGATTCGGATGCTCGCGGGGGCCCCACCGGTGAGCAGTTCTTC. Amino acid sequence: CASSQDSDARGGPTGEQFF.

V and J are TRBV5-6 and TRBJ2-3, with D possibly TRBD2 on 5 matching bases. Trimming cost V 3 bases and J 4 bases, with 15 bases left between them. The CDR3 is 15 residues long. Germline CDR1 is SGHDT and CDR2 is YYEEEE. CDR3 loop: CASSSLARAPDTQYF. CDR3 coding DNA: TGTGCCAGCAGCTCCCTCGCGAGGGCCCCAGATACGCAGTATTTT.

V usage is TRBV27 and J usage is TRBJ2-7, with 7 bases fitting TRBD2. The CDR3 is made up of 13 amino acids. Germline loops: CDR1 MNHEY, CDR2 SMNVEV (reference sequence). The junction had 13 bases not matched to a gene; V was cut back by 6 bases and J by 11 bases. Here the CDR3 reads CASSGTTPPVEYF. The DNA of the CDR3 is TGTGCCAGCAGCGGGACTACACCACCTGTCGAGTACTTC.

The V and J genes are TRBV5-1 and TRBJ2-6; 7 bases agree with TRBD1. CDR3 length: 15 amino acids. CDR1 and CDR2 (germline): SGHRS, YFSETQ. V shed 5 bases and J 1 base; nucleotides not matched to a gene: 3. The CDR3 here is CASRRRGSGANVLTF. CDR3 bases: TGCGCCAGCAGACGCAGGGGGTCTGGGGCCAACGTCCTGACTTTC. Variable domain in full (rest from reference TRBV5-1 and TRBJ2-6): KAGVTQTPRYLIKTRGQQVTLSCSPISGHRSVSWYQQTPGQGLQFLFEYFSETQRNKGNFPGRFSGRQFSNSRSEMNVSTLELGDSALYLCASRRRGSGANVLTFGAGSRLTVL.

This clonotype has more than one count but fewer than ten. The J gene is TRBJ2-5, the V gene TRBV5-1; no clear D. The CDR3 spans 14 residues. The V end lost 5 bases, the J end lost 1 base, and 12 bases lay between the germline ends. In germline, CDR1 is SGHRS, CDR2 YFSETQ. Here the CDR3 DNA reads TGCGCCAGCAGGGGCAGGTACTCCCAAGAGACCCAGTACTTC. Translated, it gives CASRGRYSQETQYF.

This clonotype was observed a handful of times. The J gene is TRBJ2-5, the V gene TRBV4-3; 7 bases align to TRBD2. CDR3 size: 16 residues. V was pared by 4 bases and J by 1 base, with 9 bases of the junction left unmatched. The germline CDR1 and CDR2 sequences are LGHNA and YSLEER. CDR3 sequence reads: CASSLHGLAAQETQYF. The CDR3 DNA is TGCGCCAGCAGCCTCCATGGGCTAGCGGCCCAAGAGACCCAGTACTTC.